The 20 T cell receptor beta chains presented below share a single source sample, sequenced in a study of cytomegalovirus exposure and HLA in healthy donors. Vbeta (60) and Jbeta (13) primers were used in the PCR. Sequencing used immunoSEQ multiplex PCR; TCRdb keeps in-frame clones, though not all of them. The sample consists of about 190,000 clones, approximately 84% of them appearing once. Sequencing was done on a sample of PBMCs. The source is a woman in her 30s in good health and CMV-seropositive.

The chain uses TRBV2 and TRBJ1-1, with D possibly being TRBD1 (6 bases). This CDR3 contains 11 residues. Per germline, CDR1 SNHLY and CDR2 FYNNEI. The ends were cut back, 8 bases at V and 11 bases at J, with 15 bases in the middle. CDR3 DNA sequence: TGTGCCAGCCCGGGGGCGGGAGACGCTTTCTTT. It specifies CASPGAGDAFF.

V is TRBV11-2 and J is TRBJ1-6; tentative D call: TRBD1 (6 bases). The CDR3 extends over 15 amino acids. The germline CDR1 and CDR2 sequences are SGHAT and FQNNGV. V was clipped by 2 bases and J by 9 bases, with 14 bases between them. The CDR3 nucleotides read TGTGCCAGCAGCTTAAATGGGGCGGGGGCTTCACCCCTCCACTTT. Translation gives CASSLNGAGASPLHF.

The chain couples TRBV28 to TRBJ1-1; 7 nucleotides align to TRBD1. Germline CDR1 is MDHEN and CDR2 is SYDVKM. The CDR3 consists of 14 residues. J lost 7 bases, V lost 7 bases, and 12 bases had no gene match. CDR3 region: CASIFVRGQGEAFF. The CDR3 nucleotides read TGTGCCAGCATTTTTGTGAGGGGGCAGGGTGAAGCTTTCTTT. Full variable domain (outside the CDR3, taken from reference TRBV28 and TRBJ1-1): DVKVTQSSRYLVKRTGEKVFLECVQDMDHENMFWYRQDPGLGLRLIYFSYDVKMKEKGDIPEGYSVSREKKERFSLILESASTNQTSMYLCASIFVRGQGEAFFGQGTRLTVV.

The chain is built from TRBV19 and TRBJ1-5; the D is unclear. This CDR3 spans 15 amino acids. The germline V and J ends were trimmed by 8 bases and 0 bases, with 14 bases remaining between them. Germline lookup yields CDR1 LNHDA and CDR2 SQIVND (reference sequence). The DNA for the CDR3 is TGTGCCAGTGGACTTCTGATGCATAGCAATCAGCCCCAGCATTTT. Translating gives CASGLLMHSNQPQHF.

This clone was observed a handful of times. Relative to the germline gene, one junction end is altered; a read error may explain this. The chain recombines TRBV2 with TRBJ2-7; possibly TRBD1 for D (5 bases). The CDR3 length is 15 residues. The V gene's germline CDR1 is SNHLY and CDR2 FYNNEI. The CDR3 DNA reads TGTGCCAGCCGTGACGGAAGCAGGGATGGTTGCGAGCAGTACTTC. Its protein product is CASRDGSRDGCEQYF.

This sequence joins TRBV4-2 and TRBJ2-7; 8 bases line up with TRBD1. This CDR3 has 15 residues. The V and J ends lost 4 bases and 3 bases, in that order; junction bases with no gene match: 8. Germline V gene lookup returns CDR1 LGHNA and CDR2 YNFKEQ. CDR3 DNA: TGTGCCAGCAGCCCTGGGACAGGAATCCACTACGAGCAGTACTTC. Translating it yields CASSPGTGIHYEQYF.

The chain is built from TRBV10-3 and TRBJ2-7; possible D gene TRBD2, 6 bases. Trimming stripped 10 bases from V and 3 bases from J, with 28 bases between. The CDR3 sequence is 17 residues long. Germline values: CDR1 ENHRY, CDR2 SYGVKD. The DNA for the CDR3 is TGTGCCACCTATGGGGGGACCCAACACACCGATAACTACGAGCAGTACTTC. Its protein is CATYGGTQHTDNYEQYF.

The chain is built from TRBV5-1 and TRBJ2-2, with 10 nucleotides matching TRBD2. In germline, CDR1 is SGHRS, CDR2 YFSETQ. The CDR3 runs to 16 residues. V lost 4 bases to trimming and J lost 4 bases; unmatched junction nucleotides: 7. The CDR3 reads CASSPQSGRATGELFF. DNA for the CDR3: TGCGCCAGCAGCCCTCAAAGCGGGAGGGCCACCGGGGAGCTGTTTTTT.

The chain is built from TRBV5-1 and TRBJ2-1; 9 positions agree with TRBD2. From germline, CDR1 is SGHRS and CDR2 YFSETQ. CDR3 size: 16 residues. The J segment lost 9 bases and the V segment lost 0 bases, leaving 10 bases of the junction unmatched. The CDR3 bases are TGCGCCAGCAGCTTGGCCCGCGCGGGAGGGCCCAGTGAGCAGTTCTTC. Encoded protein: CASSLARAGGPSEQFF.

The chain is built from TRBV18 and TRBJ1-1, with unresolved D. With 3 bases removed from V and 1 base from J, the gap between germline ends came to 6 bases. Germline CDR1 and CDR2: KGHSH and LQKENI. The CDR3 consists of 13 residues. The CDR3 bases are TGTGCCAGCTCACCCAACGGGAACACTGAAGCTTTCTTT. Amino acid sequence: CASSPNGNTEAFF. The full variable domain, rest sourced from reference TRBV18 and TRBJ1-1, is NAGVMQNPRHLVRRRGQEARLRCSPMKGHSHVYWYRQLPEEGLKFMVYLQKENIIDESGMPKERFSAEFPKEGPSILRIQQVVRGDSAAYFCASSPNGNTEAFFGQGTRLTVV.

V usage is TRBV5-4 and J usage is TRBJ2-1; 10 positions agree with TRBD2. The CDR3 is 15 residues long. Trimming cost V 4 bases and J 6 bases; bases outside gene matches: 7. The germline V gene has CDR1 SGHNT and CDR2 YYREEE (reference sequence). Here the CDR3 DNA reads TGTGCCAGCAGCCCAGGGACTAGCGTCTCCAATGAGCAGTTCTTC. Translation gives CASSPGTSVSNEQFF.

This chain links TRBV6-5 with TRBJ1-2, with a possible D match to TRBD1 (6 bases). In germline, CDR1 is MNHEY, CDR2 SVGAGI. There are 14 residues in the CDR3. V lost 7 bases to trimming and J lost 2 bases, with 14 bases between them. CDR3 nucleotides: TGTGCCAGCACCAAGACAGGAAGGAACTATGGCTACACCTTC. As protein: CASTKTGRNYGYTF.

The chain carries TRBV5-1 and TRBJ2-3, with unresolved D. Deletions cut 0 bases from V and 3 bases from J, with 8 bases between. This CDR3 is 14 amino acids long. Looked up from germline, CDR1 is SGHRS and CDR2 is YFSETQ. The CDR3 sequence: CASSLDLVTDTQYF. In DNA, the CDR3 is TGCGCCAGCAGCTTGGATTTAGTGACAGATACGCAGTATTTT.

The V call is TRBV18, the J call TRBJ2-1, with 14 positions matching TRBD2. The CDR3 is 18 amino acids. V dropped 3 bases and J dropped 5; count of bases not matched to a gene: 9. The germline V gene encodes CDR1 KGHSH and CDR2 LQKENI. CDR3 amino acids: CASSPVPGLAGENNEQFF. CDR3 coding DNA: TGTGCCAGCTCACCCGTACCGGGACTAGCGGGGGAAAACAATGAGCAGTTCTTC.

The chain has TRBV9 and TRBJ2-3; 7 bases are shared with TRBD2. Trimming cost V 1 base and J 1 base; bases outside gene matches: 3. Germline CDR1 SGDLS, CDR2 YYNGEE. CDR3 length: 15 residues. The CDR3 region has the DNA TGTGCCAGCAGCGTATCGGGGGGTGGCACAGATACGCAGTATTTT. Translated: CASSVSGGGTDTQYF.

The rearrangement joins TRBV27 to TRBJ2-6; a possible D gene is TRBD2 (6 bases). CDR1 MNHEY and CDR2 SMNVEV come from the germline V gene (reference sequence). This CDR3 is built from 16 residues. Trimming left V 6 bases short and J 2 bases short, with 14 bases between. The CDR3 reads CASSKRGTAGANVLTF. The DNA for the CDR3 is TGTGCCAGCAGCAAACGGGGGACTGCTGGGGCCAACGTCCTGACTTTC.

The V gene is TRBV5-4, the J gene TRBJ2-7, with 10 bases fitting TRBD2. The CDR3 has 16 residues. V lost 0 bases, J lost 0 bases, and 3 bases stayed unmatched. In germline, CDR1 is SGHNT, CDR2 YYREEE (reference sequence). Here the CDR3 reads CASSLGASGSSYEQYF. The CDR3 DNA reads TGTGCCAGCAGCTTGGGGGCTAGCGGGAGCTCCTACGAGCAGTACTTC. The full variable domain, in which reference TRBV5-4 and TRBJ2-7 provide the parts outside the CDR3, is ETGVTQSPTHLIKTRGQQVTLRCSSQSGHNTVSWYQQALGQGPQFIFQYYREEENGRGNFPPRFSGLQFPNYSSELNVNALELDDSALYLCASSLGASGSSYEQYFGPGTRLTVT.

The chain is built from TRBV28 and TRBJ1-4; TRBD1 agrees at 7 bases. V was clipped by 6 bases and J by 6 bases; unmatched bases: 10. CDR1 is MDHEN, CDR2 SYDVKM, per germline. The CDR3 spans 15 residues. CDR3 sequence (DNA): TGTGCCAGCAGCCATCTAGACAGGGTACATGAAAAACTGTTTTTT. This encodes CASSHLDRVHEKLFF.

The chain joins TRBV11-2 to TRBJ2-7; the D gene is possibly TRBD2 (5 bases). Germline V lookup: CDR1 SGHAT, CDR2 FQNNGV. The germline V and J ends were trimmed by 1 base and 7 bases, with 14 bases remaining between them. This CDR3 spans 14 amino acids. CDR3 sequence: CASSLGGWRNEQYF. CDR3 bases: TGTGCCAGCAGCTTAGGGGGATGGAGGAATGAGCAGTACTTC.

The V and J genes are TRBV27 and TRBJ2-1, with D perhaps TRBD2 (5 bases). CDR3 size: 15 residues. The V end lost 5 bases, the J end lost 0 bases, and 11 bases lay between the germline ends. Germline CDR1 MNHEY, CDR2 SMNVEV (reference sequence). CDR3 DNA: TGTGCCAGCAGTGGCGGGTATAGCTCCTACAATGAGCAGTTCTTC. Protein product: CASSGGYSSYNEQFF.